This T cell receptor beta chain was captured by sequencing in a study of a mutant IDH1 vaccine in newly diagnosed glioma. In the case of this clone: What it binds is not known.

The time point was: week 47, end of study. Each dose of the vaccine consisted of 300 ug of mutant IDH1 20-mer peptide, with topical imiquimod. Study-wide results and caveats: Pseudoprogression appeared unlinked to shifts in leading peripheral T cell clonotypes.

Method: immunoSEQ multiplex PCR; TCRdb's copy keeps in-frame clones and lacks some. The data hold 25,000 or so clones, with 84% observed a single time. Trimming cost V 5 bases and J 5 bases; bases outside gene matches: 9. There are 14 residues in the CDR3. In germline, CDR1 is MNHEY, CDR2 SMNVEV (reference sequence). The TCR originated in a middle-aged man with glioma. Sequencing was performed on PBMCs, taken from a glioma patient whose treatment included an IDH1 peptide vaccine. The V call is TRBV27, the J call TRBJ2-7, with 7 bases fitting TRBD2. The CDR3: CASSPGGSPHEQYF. CDR3 in DNA: TGTGCCAGCAGTCCCGGCGGGAGCCCCCACGAGCAGTACTTC.